This paragraph covers one T cell receptor beta chain sequence. The antigen this receptor binds is unknown. No base quality information exists; no much larger clone differs at one position. TCR CDR3 regions were amplified from genomic DNA by multiplex PCR using the deep immunoSEQ assay. Genomic DNA extracted from each cell subset was distributed evenly over all wells of several immunoSEQ 96-well plates, and each plate served as one replicate. Each replicate PCR for sorted subsets received about 210 ng genomic DNA, equal to roughly 30,000 T cell genomes. The purified libraries were quantified using a Qubit 3.0 fluorometer, sized with a Bioanalyzer 2100, and then quantified again using the KAPA Library Quantification kit. Every immunoSEQ 96-well plate was sequenced on a dedicated single-read 150-cycle Illumina NextSeq 550 flow cell. Per the source publication's procedure: Because the immunoSEQ output held only junctional sequences and lacked quality scores, the filtering could not match the filtering applied to full-length reads. To assign V/J genes and CDR3, sequences were annotated against IMGT germline references using PyIR, a Python wrapper for IgBLAST v1.9. Reads were removed for weak V/J assignments (E-value above 1e-6), missing CDR3, stop codons, out-of-frame junctions, or ambiguous translated residues. V3J clonotypes were defined as sequences sharing the same inferred V gene, J gene, and CDR3 amino acid sequence. Percentage overlap between repertoires was computed as shared unique clonotypes divided by the size of the smaller repertoire. RTK rarefaction, the Chao1 estimator, and Recon v2.1 estimates of unobserved clonotypes were used to assess repertoire richness. For all TCRbeta clonotypes obtained by the gDNA method from a few donors, generation probabilities were computed with OLGA. TCRdb mirrors the immuneACCESS table, restricted to in-frame sequences. Some clones are absent from its copies; in checked studies, under half trace to an unresolved V gene, and the reason for the others is unknown. That table furnishes V, J and clone size, whereas the DNA furnished D and trimming. The sample data list some 600,000 clones, and about 95% of these were observed just once. 0.11% of the sample is held by the ten biggest clonotypes.

For the CD8 naive samples, CD45RO-negative cells were positively selected for CCR7, yielding a CD45RA+CCR7+ population from which TemRA cells were excluded. The donors were healthy, HIV-negative adults who had no recently reported acute infections or vaccinations. All donors were Caucasian adults living in Nashville, Tennessee, USA. After blood collection by leukapheresis, PBMCs were isolated using Ficoll-Histopaque density gradient centrifugation and then cryopreserved in the vapor phase of liquid nitrogen. Analytical flow cytometry was used to check the purity and quantity of each magnetically sorted T cell population. Genomic DNA was isolated from each sorted fraction and quantified by UV absorbance on a Nanodrop 2000c. CDR1 MGHRA and CDR2 YSYEKL are derived from the germline V gene. Unmatched junction bases come to 10, with V trimmed by 4 bases and J by 8 bases. The CDR3 numbers 15 residues from cysteine through phenylalanine. The entry retains the CDR3 DNA only, 45 bases that are in frame from base 1.

This sample is part of a study of shared clonotypes between healthy human individuals (dated by TCRdb to the early 2020s). About the investigation overall: A couple of women and a few men aged 18 to 49 years were included in the cohort. Libraries were prepared and TCR repertoires were sequenced by different laboratories using diverse techniques, in order to increase sequencing depth and limit assay-specific biases. The study deeply sequenced blood TCR repertoires of five healthy adults to estimate repertoire size and the extent of clonotype sharing between individuals. For each donor, CD4 naive and CD4 memory were each run on three plates, CD8 naive on two plates, and CD8 memory on one plate. Between about 0.94 and 8.9 billion PBMCs per donor were obtained by leukapheresis. General study outcomes and caveats: Even with the large sequencing depth, rarefaction of the sorted-subset datasets indicated that sequencing was incomplete. The small number of donors limited the genetic and exposure-history diversity represented. Based on pairwise subsampling, the degree of clonotype sharing among donors was expected to be affected by sequencing depth. Higher generation probabilities were observed for clonotypes shared by all four sorted-subset donors than for non-shared clonotypes. Larger estimated clonotype richness was generally found for naive subsets than for memory subsets. Roughly 5.2% of naive CD4, around 4% of naive CD8, 2.3% of memory CD4, and about 0.4% of memory CD8 clonotypes were shared across several donors. Sampling was limited to blood, and TCR repertoires in tissue likely differ from TCR repertoires in blood.

The sequencing sample was made of naive CD8+ T cells sorted from blood. The sample's cell subset or site, from its label and the paper: CD45RA+CCR7+. The origin of this receptor is a woman between 25 and 40 years old in good health. In this chain, TRBV4-1 is recombined with TRBJ2-1, with 8 junctional bases fitting TRBD1. The bases are TGCGCCAGCAGCCTCCGACAGGGGTATATGCATGAGCAGTTCTTC. Its protein reads: CASSLRQGYMHEQFF.